This is a list of T cell receptor beta chains from one sample in a study of blood T cell repertoires in COVID-19. Libraries were prepared by immunoSEQ multiplex PCR; TCRdb keeps only in-frame clonotypes and omits some of them. The table includes 200,000 to 250,000 clones, more than 80% detected once. The sample comprised PBMCs or T cells enriched from blood (not recorded which). The receptor set was obtained from a man aged 55-75 years who had recovered from COVID-19. Each CDR3 is given with its conserved first and last residue. The order of the fields is J gene, D gene, V gene, clone size, CDR3 DNA, CDR3 protein. The D gene is left open where the match is weak. Clone size is stated in some rows and not others, as once, few, many or a class when expanded.

TRBJ2-7 - TRBV6-2/TRBV6-3 - TGTGCCAGCAGTTACAGGGGCTCCTACGAGCAGTACTTC CASSYRGSYEQYF
TRBJ2-2 - TRBV19 - TGTGCCAGTAGTAACCACACAGGGACCGGGGAGCTGTTTTTT CASSNHTGTGELFF
TRBJ2-7 - TRBV7-2 once TGTGCCAGCAGCCTATGGGCGGGGCCGAGGGAGCAGTACTTC CASSLWAGPREQYF
TRBJ2-2 - TRBV4-3 - TGCGCCAGCAGCCAAGATGAGGCAGGGGAGCTGTTTTTT CASSQDEAGELFF
TRBJ2-4 TRBD2 TRBV29-1 - TGCAGCGCTGTCGGGGGGGGCGTGGGCAAAAACATTCAGTACTTC CSAVGGGVGKNIQYF
TRBJ2-3 TRBD2 TRBV2 - TGTGCCAGCAGGGACTTGAGCGGGGGGATCACAGATACGCAGTATTTT CASRDLSGGITDTQYF
TRBJ1-2 TRBD1 TRBV7-3 - TGTGCCAGCAGCCCCGTCGGGACAGGCCCCTATGGCTACACCTTC CASSPVGTGPYGYTF
TRBJ2-7 - TRBV7-6 - TGTGCCAGCAGCTTAGAGGCCAGGCCCTACGAGCAGTACTTC CASSLEARPYEQYF
TRBJ2-1 TRBD2 TRBV7-7 - TGTGCTAGCAGCTTAGATGCTAGCGGGGGGGCCCATGAGCAGTTCTTC CASSLDASGGAHEQFF
TRBJ2-3 TRBD2 TRBV12-3/TRBV12-4 - TGTGCCAGCCTTGGGAGGGGAACAGATACGCAGTATTTT CASLGRGTDTQYF
TRBJ1-1 - TRBV7-9 - TGTGCCAGCAGCCCTACGGGATTAATGGCTTTCTTT CASSPTGLMAFF
TRBJ1-1 TRBD1 TRBV18 - TGTGCCAGCTCACTTCGGACAGGGGAGAACACTGAAGCTTTCTTT CASSLRTGENTEAFF
TRBJ1-1 TRBD1 TRBV10-3 - TGTGCCATCAGGGGACAGGGACTAGGCACTGAAGCTTTCTTT CAIRGQGLGTEAFF
TRBJ1-3 - TRBV19 - TGTGCCAGTAGTTTGGGGGCAGGGGAGTCTGGAAACACCATATATTTT CASSLGAGESGNTIYF
TRBJ1-1 - TRBV6-6 few TGTGCCAGCAGCCAACGGGAAGGCCAAGCTTTCTTT CASSQREGQAFF
TRBJ2-5 TRBD2 TRBV19 - TGTGCCAGTAGTACCGGACTAGTGTCGGAAGAGACCCAGTACTTC CASSTGLVSEETQYF
TRBJ1-5 - TRBV5-5 - TGTGCCAGCAGCTTAACAGGATACGGGGGTCAGCCCCAGCATTTT CASSLTGYGGQPQHF
TRBJ1-1 - TRBV7-9 - TGTGCCAGCAGCCTGCAGACAGGGAACACTGAAGCTTTCTTT CASSLQTGNTEAFF
TRBJ1-2 - TRBV28 - TGTGCCAGCAGTTCAGGGGCCGGTGGGGGCTACACCTTC CASSSGAGGGYTF
TRBJ2-3 - TRBV27 - TGTGCCAGCAGTTTGGGTAGGGCAGGGGCAGATACGCAGTATTTT CASSLGRAGADTQYF
TRBJ1-1 - TRBV6-2/TRBV6-3 - TGTGCCAGCAGTTACTCGCAGATCCAAGCTTTCTTT CASSYSQIQAFF
TRBJ2-7 - TRBV2 - TGTGCCAGCAGTGATCTGGACAGAGCCTACGAGCAGTACTTC CASSDLDRAYEQYF
TRBJ2-2 TRBD2 TRBV24-1 - TGTGCCACCAGTGTTTCTAGCGGGGGGGCTTACACCGGGGAGCTGTTTTTT CATSVSSGGAYTGELFF
TRBJ1-3 - TRBV11-2 few TGTGCCAGCAGCTCGACAAGCTCTGGAAACACCATATATTTT CASSSTSSGNTIYF
TRBJ2-7 - TRBV5-6 - TGTGCCAGCAGCCACCTGGCGGGGGCGGAGGAGCAGTACTTC CASSHLAGAEEQYF
TRBJ1-5 - TRBV7-2 - TGTGCCAGCAGCTCGACAGGAGGCAATCAGCCCCAGCATTTT CASSSTGGNQPQHF
TRBJ2-5 - TRBV24-1 - TGTGCCACCAGTGGAAGAGGTCACCAAGAGACCCAGTACTTC CATSGRGHQETQYF
TRBJ1-2 TRBD1 TRBV6-5 - TGTGCCAGCAGCACCCGGGACAGGGGACCAGGCGGCTACACCTTC CASSTRDRGPGGYTF
TRBJ2-3 - TRBV5-1 - TGCGCCAGCAGCTTTGGGACTTCTAGCACAGATACGCAGTATTTT CASSFGTSSTDTQYF
TRBJ2-1 - TRBV25-1 - TGTGCCAGCAGTGAATCGTACAGCCTGGGTGAGCAGTTCTTC CASSESYSLGEQFF
TRBJ1-5 - TRBV7-2 - TGTGCCAGCAGCCCAGTGAGGGATCAGCCCCAGCATTTT CASSPVRDQPQHF
TRBJ1-5 - TRBV20-1 once TGCAGTGCTAGTCAGGGTTGGGCCAATCAGCCCCAGCATTTT CSASQGWANQPQHF
TRBJ2-7 - TRBV5-1 - TGCGCCAGCAGCTTGGCGCCAGGGGTGGCCTACGAGCAGTACTTC CASSLAPGVAYEQYF
TRBJ1-2 - TRBV7-2 - TGTGCCAGCAGCTTAGGATACCGGGGCTATGGCTACACCTTC CASSLGYRGYGYTF
TRBJ2-7 TRBD1 TRBV5-1 few TGCGCCAGCAGCACTGGACAGGGGTCCTACGAGCAGTACTTC CASSTGQGSYEQYF
TRBJ2-2 TRBD2 TRBV11-3 - TGTGCCAGCAGTTACCGGGGGGCCGGGGAGCTGTTTTTT CASSYRGAGELFF
TRBJ2-1 TRBD1 TRBV27 - TGTGCCAGCAGGACAGGGTACAATGAGCAGTTCTTC CASRTGYNEQFF
TRBJ2-7 TRBD2 TRBV29-1 - TGCAGCGTAAGGAGCGGGGTGGACTACGAGCAGTACTTC CSVRSGVDYEQYF
TRBJ2-1 TRBD1 TRBV11-3 - TGTGCCAGCAGCTTCCAGACAGGGACCTACAATGAGCAGTTCTTC CASSFQTGTYNEQFF
TRBJ2-5 - TRBV3-1/TRBV3-2 - TGTGCCAGCAGCCAAGGATTCCTAGCCGTAGGCCAAGAGACCCAGTACTTC CASSQGFLAVGQETQYF